The clone carrying this TCR beta chain has only a few counts. Its antigen remains unknown. The CDR3 length is 19 residues. The germline V and J ends were trimmed by 0 bases and 2 bases, with 24 bases remaining between them. CDR1 SGHRS and CDR2 YFSETQ come from the germline V gene. A single record per CDR3 protein comes from TCRdb applying MiXCR to the 5' RACE reads. This table holds 410,000 or so distinct CDR3 sequences, 18% found once. This entry is derived from a study of identical twins. Study results and caveats: Beta out-of-frame sequences showed weaker excess twin sharing. Interpretation of the results relied on cross-sectional statistical analysis and not on following the same donors.

The chain employs TRBV5-1 and TRBJ2-7; tentatively, D is TRBD1 (6 bases). The specimen was naive T cells sorted from blood. The sequence was obtained from a man over 45 in good health. The CDR3 reads CASSLVTGHRLAGAYEQYF. CDR3 in DNA: TGCGCCAGCAGCTTGGTCACGGGACACAGGTTAGCTGGGGCCTACGAGCAGTACTTC.